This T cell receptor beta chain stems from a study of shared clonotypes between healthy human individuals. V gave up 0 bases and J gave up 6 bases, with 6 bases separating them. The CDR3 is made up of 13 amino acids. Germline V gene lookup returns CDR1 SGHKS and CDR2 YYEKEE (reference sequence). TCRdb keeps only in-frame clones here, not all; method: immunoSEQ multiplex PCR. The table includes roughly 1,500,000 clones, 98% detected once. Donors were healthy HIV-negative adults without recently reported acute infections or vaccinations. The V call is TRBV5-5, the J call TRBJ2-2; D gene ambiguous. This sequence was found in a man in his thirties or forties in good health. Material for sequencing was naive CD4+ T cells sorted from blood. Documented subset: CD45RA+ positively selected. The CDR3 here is CASSLVGPGELFF. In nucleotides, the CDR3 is TGTGCCAGCAGCTTGGTGGGTCCCGGGGAGCTGTTTTTT.